This is a list of T cell receptor beta chains from one sample in a study of CD8+CD57+ T cells in acquired aplastic anemia. TCRdb redid the calling of the reads with MiXCR, one entry per CDR3 protein. The sample consists of 150,000 or so distinct CDR3 sequences, under 75% of them appearing once. What was sequenced was sorted CD4+, CD8+, or CD8+CD57+ T cells (not recorded which) from PBMCs. The receptors were sampled from a human donor in good health. CDR3s include the opening cysteine and the closing phenylalanine or tryptophan. D genes are given only for firm matches. Not all rows give a size; the values are once, few, many and, for expanded clones, a class.

D	V	length	size	J	DNA	CDR3
TRBD2	TRBV20-1	15	NA	TRBJ2-1	TGCAGTGCAAGCCGGACTAGCGGGGTGTCAAATGAGCAGTTCTTC	CSASRTSGVSNEQFF
NA	TRBV24-1	11	once	TRBJ2-1	TGTGCCACCAGTGAGGGGGATGAGCAGTTCTTC	CATSEGDEQFF
NA	TRBV2	14	few	TRBJ2-1	TGTGCCAGCAGGGACCAGGGTGGCTACAATGAGCAGTTCTTC	CASRDQGGYNEQFF
NA	TRBV12-3/TRBV12-4	16	many	TRBJ2-3	TGTGCCAGCAGTTTAATGGCACCCATGGGCACAGATACGCAGTATTTT	CASSLMAPMGTDTQYF
NA	TRBV11-2	14	few	TRBJ1-2	TGTGCCAGCAACTTAGAACCCGGACCGACGAGCTACACCTTC	CASNLEPGPTSYTF
TRBD2	TRBV12-3/TRBV12-4	17	NA	TRBJ2-7	TGTGCCAGCAGCTCCAAGGGTCTAGCGGGGGCCGCGGGCGAGCAGTACTTC	CASSSKGLAGAAGEQYF
NA	TRBV7-2	13	NA	TRBJ2-7	TGTGCCAGCAGCCCTATACTAGGAGTGGAGCAGTACTTC	CASSPILGVEQYF
NA	TRBV2	14	NA	TRBJ1-2	TGTGCCAGCAGTGGACTTGGACAGAAATATGGCTACACCTTC	CASSGLGQKYGYTF
TRBD1	TRBV7-2	14	few	TRBJ2-3	TGTGCCAGCAGGCACCACACAGGGGCCGATACGCAGTATTTT	CASRHHTGADTQYF
NA	TRBV7-9	14	few	TRBJ2-7	TGTGCCAGCAGCTTAGCTTCTAGGAGCTACGAGCAGTACTTC	CASSLASRSYEQYF
NA	TRBV7-9	15	many	TRBJ2-3	TGTGCCAGCAGCATTCAGGCGTCTAGCACAGATACGCAGTATTTT	CASSIQASSTDTQYF
NA	TRBV20-1	14	NA	TRBJ2-7	TGCAGTGCTCCAGAACCAACAGGAATCTACGAGCAGTACTTC	CSAPEPTGIYEQYF
TRBD1	TRBV20-1	13	NA	TRBJ2-1	TGCAGTGCTAGACCAGGACAGGGGAATGAGCAGTTCTTC	CSARPGQGNEQFF
NA	TRBV6-2/TRBV6-3	16	NA	TRBJ2-3	TGTGCCAGCAGTTACTCGACGGACGGAGACACAGATACGCAGTATTTT	CASSYSTDGDTDTQYF
NA	TRBV7-2	15	once	TRBJ2-3	TGTGCCAGCAGTAGGGGGTTGTCCGGGGGAGATACGCAGTATTTT	CASSRGLSGGDTQYF
TRBD1	TRBV7-9	16	NA	TRBJ2-2	TGTGCCAGCAGCCCCACCGACAGGGTGCGCACCGGGGAGCTGTTTTTT	CASSPTDRVRTGELFF
TRBD2	TRBV4-1	17	NA	TRBJ2-3	TGCACCAGCAGCCAGGCCGTGGCGGGAGGACACACAGATACGCAGTATTTT	CTSSQAVAGGHTDTQYF
TRBD1	TRBV20-1	15	once	TRBJ2-3	TGCAGTGCTAGAGAAATGGGACAGCCCACAGATACGCAGTATTTT	CSAREMGQPTDTQYF
NA	TRBV9	14	NA	TRBJ2-5	TGTGCCAGCAGCGGATCGAACAACCAAGAGACCCAGTACTTC	CASSGSNNQETQYF
NA	TRBV29-1	13	many	TRBJ2-7	TGCAGCGTTGAGCTGTCTGCAACCTACGAGCAGTACTTC	CSVELSATYEQYF
NA	TRBV10-3	13	NA	TRBJ2-5	TGTGCCATCAGCGGGAACCAACAAGAGACCCAGTACTTC	CAISGNQQETQYF
NA	TRBV9	14	many	TRBJ1-1	TGTGCCAGCAGCGGGGGACTCGGGGGCACTGAAGCTTTCTTT	CASSGGLGGTEAFF
NA	TRBV7-9	17	NA	TRBJ1-6	TGTGCCAGCAGCCAGGGCCCGAGGGGTGGGTATAATTCACCCCTCCACTTT	CASSQGPRGGYNSPLHF
NA	TRBV7-2	12	NA	TRBJ2-7	TGTGCCAGCACTAACCCAGGTTACGAGCAGTACTTC	CASTNPGYEQYF
TRBD1	TRBV20-1	17	NA	TRBJ1-2	TGCAGTGCTAGAGGGAAACTAGGACAGGGGTCTAACTATGGCTACACCTTC	CSARGKLGQGSNYGYTF
NA	TRBV7-9	14	NA	TRBJ1-2	TGTGCCAGCAGCGTAGGGGGGTCCGGCTATGGCTACACCTTC	CASSVGGSGYGYTF
NA	TRBV15	17	few	TRBJ2-2	TGTGCCACCAGCAGAGATCGGGGGCCAACGAACACCGGGGAGCTGTTTTTT	CATSRDRGPTNTGELFF
NA	TRBV20-1	15	NA	TRBJ2-3	TGCAGTGCGGAGCGGCCGGGCGGGGGCACAGATACGCAGTATTTT	CSAERPGGGTDTQYF
TRBD2	TRBV5-1	16	many	TRBJ2-5	TGCGCCAGCAGCTGGCCTAGCGGGAGGGACCAAGAGACCCAGTACTTC	CASSWPSGRDQETQYF
TRBD2	TRBV15	14	many	TRBJ2-3	TGTGCCACCAGCAGAGATTGGGGGGGAGATACGCAGTATTTT	CATSRDWGGDTQYF
TRBD2	TRBV4-2	14	NA	TRBJ2-3	TGTGCCAGCAGGGCTAGCGGGAGTGCAGATACGCAGTATTTT	CASRASGSADTQYF
NA	TRBV2	14	NA	TRBJ2-3	TGTGCCAGCAGTTTGTGGGGGGAAACAGATACGCAGTATTTT	CASSLWGETDTQYF
TRBD1	TRBV15	13	NA	TRBJ2-7	TGTGCCACCAGCAGAGAGGACAGGTTCGAGCAGTACTTC	CATSREDRFEQYF
NA	TRBV2	12	NA	TRBJ2-1	TGTGCCAGCAGAAGACCGAACAATGAGCAGTTCTTC	CASRRPNNEQFF
NA	TRBV4-1	16	NA	TRBJ1-6	TGCGCCAGCAGCCAAGTACCAATGTCTAATAATTCACCCCTCCACTTT	CASSQVPMSNNSPLHF
NA	TRBV15	16	NA	TRBJ2-1	TGTGCCACCAGCACCCTAGCACTCGACTCCTACAATGAGCAGTTCTTC	CATSTLALDSYNEQFF
TRBD1	TRBV7-6	14	many	TRBJ2-3	TGTGCCAGCAGCCGGGACAGGGTCGCGGATACGCAGTATTTT	CASSRDRVADTQYF
NA	TRBV20-1	15	NA	TRBJ2-3	TGCAGTGCTAGAGATCAGGGGGGACGCACAGATACGCAGTATTTT	CSARDQGGRTDTQYF
TRBD2	TRBV4-1	14	few	TRBJ2-1	TGCGCCAGCAGCCAAGTAGCGGGAGAAGGTGGGCAGTTCTTC	CASSQVAGEGGQFF
NA	TRBV9	13	NA	TRBJ1-2	TGTGCCAGCAGCGAGACAGAATCTTATGGCTACACCTTC	CASSETESYGYTF
TRBD1	TRBV4-3	13	NA	TRBJ1-2	TGCGCCAGCAGCCAAGAGACAGGGATCGGCTACACCTTC	CASSQETGIGYTF
NA	TRBV29-1	11	NA	TRBJ2-7	TGCAGCGTTGAAGGACCCTACGAGCAGTACTTC	CSVEGPYEQYF
TRBD1	TRBV10-3	15	NA	TRBJ2-7	TGTGCCATCAGTGAGTTGGGACAGGGATCGTTCGAGCAGTACTTC	CAISELGQGSFEQYF
NA	TRBV15	14	NA	TRBJ1-4	TGTGCCACCAGCCTAGGTGCAACTAATGAAAAACTGTTTTTT	CATSLGATNEKLFF